The following is a TCR beta chain sequence with its context. The antigen remains undetermined. After removal of 6 bases from V and 0 bases from J, the junction contained 1 base not matched to a gene. This CDR3 contains 14 residues. Germline CDR1 reads MNHNY; CDR2 reads SVGAGI (reference sequence). During the collection period, no donor immune events like infections were recorded. These data originate in a study of identifying expanded T cells in peripheral blood. The table came from immunoSEQ multiplex PCR; TCRdb's copy has only in-frame clones and leaves some out. Here the sample spans some 100,000 clones, 88% being singletons. Study results and caveats: Variance in clone template counts between approximately two-week samples significantly increased with total template count across all healthy donors.

The chain is built from TRBV6-6 and TRBJ1-3, with 8 bases that match TRBD1. The sequencing sample was made of blood. The origin of this receptor is a person aged 18-70 years in good health. The CDR3 is CASSTGGSGNTIYF. In DNA, the CDR3 is TGTGCCAGCAGCACAGGGGGCTCTGGAAACACCATATATTTT.